Presented here are 16 T cell receptor beta chains from one specimen sequenced in a study of T-cell memory formation after mild COVID-19. TCRdb independently ran MiXCR on the 5' RACE reads; one entry per CDR3 protein. The sample lists fewer than 150,000 distinct CDR3 sequences; about 18% were seen once. The sequenced sample consisted of PBMCs or a T cell subset sorted from them (not recorded which). The receptors originated from a man younger than 30 who had mild COVID-19 (a few samples of this study predate the infection). Cell type and time point are not known.

V is TRBV6-1 and J is TRBJ1-1, with D unresolved. From germline, CDR1 is MNHNS and CDR2 SASEGT. The ends were cut back, 7 bases at V and 6 bases at J, with 15 bases in the middle. This CDR3 is built from 13 residues. CDR3 amino acids: CASTRRTSAEAFF. CDR3 nucleotides: TGTGCCAGCACACGACGGACGAGCGCTGAAGCTTTCTTT.

This clonotype was picked up many times. This chain links TRBV7-2 with TRBJ2-7, with TRBD2 identical over 7 bases. The CDR3 has 13 residues. Germline trimming cut 0 bases from V and 6 bases from J; bases unmatched to any gene: 2. From germline, CDR1 is SGHTA and CDR2 FQGNSA. The CDR3, as DNA: TGTGCCAGCAGCTTAGCCGGGAGGAGCGAGCAGTACTTC. It encodes CASSLAGRSEQYF.

This clonotype was counted a few times. The chain is built from TRBV6-5 and TRBJ1-2; D possibly corresponds to TRBD1 (6 bases). This CDR3 has 13 residues. The germline V gene encodes CDR1 MNHEY and CDR2 SVGAGI. With 2 bases removed from V and 8 bases from J, the gap between germline ends came to 12 bases. In DNA, the CDR3 is TGTGCCAGCAGTTACCGGGGGCCTAAAGGCTACACCTTC. Translated, it gives CASSYRGPKGYTF.

This clonotype turned up a few times. V and J are TRBV7-2 and TRBJ2-5; possibly TRBD1 for D (6 bases). Germline V gene sequence: CDR1 SGHTA, CDR2 FQGNSA. This CDR3 has 13 amino acids. V was pared by 2 bases and J by 5 bases, with 9 bases between. DNA for the CDR3: TGTGCCAGCAGCTTATATCAGGGGGAGACCCAGTACTTC. It yields the protein CASSLYQGETQYF.

This clonotype was observed a handful of times. The chain links TRBV5-5 to TRBJ2-5, with 9 bases that match TRBD2. The trim removed 4 bases at V and 4 bases at J, leaving 8 bases unmatched. Germline V gives CDR1 SGHKS, CDR2 YYEKEE (reference sequence). The CDR3 is made up of 15 amino acids. The CDR3 sequence is CASSPTSGRAETQYF. The CDR3 DNA reads TGTGCCAGCAGCCCTACTAGCGGGCGCGCAGAGACCCAGTACTTC.

This clonotype was recorded a few times. The J gene is TRBJ2-7, the V gene TRBV28; D uncertain. CDR3 length: 17 residues. V dropped 5 bases and J dropped 0 bases, with 20 bases sitting between them. Germline V lookup: CDR1 MDHEN, CDR2 SYDVKM. As DNA, the CDR3 is TGTGCCAGCAGTCCGTCCTCCTTCCAACCGAGCTCCTACGAGCAGTACGTC. This translates into CASSPSSFQPSSYEQYV.

The V and J genes are TRBV6-1 and TRBJ2-1, with TRBD2 matching 7 bases. Looked up from germline, CDR1 is MNHNS and CDR2 is SASEGT. This CDR3 is 12 amino acids long. DNA of the CDR3: TGTGCTTGGGGGGGGTCCTACAATGAGCAGTTCTTC. Protein product: CAWGGSYNEQFF.

This chain links TRBV6-6 with TRBJ2-7; D is unresolved. CDR1 and CDR2 from the germline V gene are MNHNY and SVGAGI (reference sequence). The germline V and J ends were trimmed by 0 bases and 1 base, with 13 bases remaining between them. This CDR3 region has 16 residues. The CDR3 nucleotides are TGTGCCAGCAGTTACTCGAGTAGTCAGTTATCCTACGAGCAGTACTTC. This sequence encodes CASSYSSSQLSYEQYF.

V and J are TRBV7-3 and TRBJ2-7, with a tentative D call TRBD1 (6 bases). The germline V and J ends were trimmed by 3 bases and 4 bases, with 16 bases remaining between them. The CDR3 has 15 amino acids. Germline loops: CDR1 SGHTA, CDR2 FQGTGA. This chain's CDR3 is CASSLGARADYEQYF. DNA for the CDR3: TGTGCCAGCAGCTTGGGGGCCAGGGCGGATTACGAGCAGTACTTC.

J is TRBJ2-7 and V is TRBV19; D might be TRBD1 or TRBD2, each matching 5 bases. V shed 11 bases and J shed 3 bases, with 20 bases lying between them. The CDR3 loop spans 14 amino acids. Per the germline V gene, CDR1 is LNHDA and CDR2 is SQIVND (reference sequence). DNA of the CDR3: TGTGCCCCGTTGGGGGTAACCCCCGTCTACGAGCAGTACTTC. Encoded protein: CAPLGVTPVYEQYF.

This clonotype was observed a few times. The chain uses TRBV5-1 and TRBJ1-1; 7 positions match TRBD1. The CDR3 is made up of 18 amino acids. The V gene's germline CDR1 is SGHRS and CDR2 YFSETQ. Trimming at V came to 2 bases and at J to 0 bases, leaving 13 bases not matched to a gene. CDR3 coding DNA: TGCGCCAGCAGCTTAGCCCCGGGACAGCTAGTGGTGAACACTGAAGCTTTCTTT. Its translation: CASSLAPGQLVVNTEAFF.

The chain recombines TRBV9 with TRBJ2-3, with D possibly matching TRBD2 (7 bases). Per the germline V gene, CDR1 is SGDLS and CDR2 is YYNGEE. The CDR3 length is 14 residues. Trimming left V 2 bases short and J 4 bases short, with 11 bases between. CDR3 sequence reads: CASSVDSGADTQYF. The CDR3 DNA reads as TGTGCCAGCAGCGTGGACAGCGGGGCAGATACGCAGTATTTT. Supplemented by reference TRBV9 and TRBJ2-3, the full variable domain reads DSGVTQTPKHLITATGQRVTLRCSPRSGDLSVYWYQQSLDQGLQFLIQYYNGEERAKGNILERFSAQQFPDLHSELNLSSLELGDSALYFCASSVDSGADTQYFGPGTRLTVL.

The chain has TRBV5-5 and TRBJ2-1; D remains unclear. The ends were cut back, 0 bases at V and 10 bases at J, with 8 bases in the middle. Germline V CDR1 and CDR2: SGHKS, YYEKEE (reference sequence). There are 12 residues in the CDR3. CDR3 sequence reads: CASSLGFREQFF. CDR3 nucleotides: TGTGCCAGCAGCTTGGGATTCCGCGAGCAGTTCTTC.

This sequence joins TRBV9 and TRBJ2-5; the match to TRBD2 covers 9 bases. CDR3 length: 15 amino acids. In germline, CDR1 is SGDLS, CDR2 YYNGEE. Trimming at V came to 3 bases and at J to 5 bases, leaving 8 bases not matched to a gene. CDR3 sequence (DNA): TGTGCCAGCAGCGGCGGTAGCGGGGGAAGTGAGACCCAGTACTTC. Translation gives CASSGGSGGSETQYF.

In nucleotides, the CDR3 is TGCAGTGCTAGAGATACGCCAGAGACCCAGTACTTC. Amino acid sequence: CSARDTPETQYF. The chain couples TRBV20-1 to TRBJ2-5, with D unclear. Germline CDR1 reads DFQATT; CDR2 reads SNEGSKA (reference sequence). V gave up 0 bases and J gave up 4 bases, with 6 bases separating them. CDR3 length: 12 amino acids.

This clonotype was recorded a few times. The CDR3 DNA reads as TGCAGCCTCGGGGCCTACAATGAGCAGTTCTTC. Protein sequence: CSLGAYNEQFF. The V call is TRBV29-1, the J call TRBJ2-1, with D possibly matching TRBD2 (5 bases). The V end lost 8 bases, the J end lost 2 bases, and 7 bases lay between the germline ends. Germline assignment: CDR1 SQVTM and CDR2 ANQGSEA. CDR3 length: 11 residues.